This T cell receptor (beta chain) was sequenced for a study of memory CD4+ T cells and cytomegalovirus serostatus (dated by TCRdb to the late 2010s). Some background on the complete study: The cohort included approximately 35 healthy adults from Belgium, of whom 9 were CMV seropositive and approximately 24 were CMV seronegative. CD4+ memory TCRbeta repertoires of a Belgian cohort with known cytomegalovirus serostatus were sequenced in order to replicate a published TCR-based CMV serostatus classifier. Overall study results and their limits: Only CD4+CD45RO+ memory cells were sequenced, unlike the original study, which covered naive and memory CD4+ and CD8+ populations. Among the 150 to 200 previously reported CMV-associated TCRbeta sequences, 67 showed up in the CD4+ memory repertoires, with each one found in between one and five individuals. For predicting CMV serostatus, the median bootstrapped AUC was roughly 0.96 using the original framework and about 0.9 using a US-trained random forest. The results were read as suggesting that the CMV-associated TCR signature is, for the most part, present in the CD4+ memory repertoire. The original-framework classifier achieved a median bootstrapped AUC of about 0.95 with a 95% CI of 0.76-1.00 on the Belgian cohort.

As a fraction of the sample, this clone is medium-sized (0.01 to 0.1%). Its antigen has not been determined. No much larger clone exists at a distance of one base, and base qualities are not known. The Quick-DNA Microprep Kit was used to extract genomic DNA from the sorted cells. Amplification of TCRbeta DNA was done with the immunoSEQ hsTCRbeta kit, following the protocol from the manufacturer. TCRbeta libraries were sequenced on an Illumina MiSeq instrument. On the authors' methods: Following removal of out-of-frame sequences, 2.3 million or so distinct TCRbeta sequences were retained, with an average of roughly 67,000 per individual. Each individual was scored by the count of 150 to 200 previously reported CMV-associated TCRbeta sequences and the total productive distinct TCRbeta count. A beta-binomial model was reimplemented in Python, and scikit-learn random forests with default parameters were trained on data from the US cohort. On the Belgian cohort, classifier performance was reported as the median AUC, along with percentile confidence intervals, across 10,000 bootstrap iterations. Not all clones reach the TCRdb copy of this immuneACCESS table, which keeps in-frame sequences only. Checked studies attribute under half of the gap to unresolved V genes and leave the rest unexplained. That table is the source of V, J and clone size, and D and trimming were worked out from the DNA. In all, the sample holds under 85,000 clones, and roughly 78% of those were seen once. The top ten clones comprise just over 2.5% of the sample.

Single viable CD3+CD4+CD8-CD45RO+ cells were sorted as memory CD4+ T cells on a FACSAria II. To determine CMV serostatus, a Roche Elecsys assay was used that detects serum IgG against CMV pp150, pp28, p38 and p52. Following thawing, total CD4+ T cells were enriched through positive selection using CD4 magnetic microbeads. The samples came from a different study that was designed specifically to examine the CD4+ T cell memory repertoire. Peripheral blood mononuclear cells were isolated and cryopreserved according to standard operating procedures, and serum was stored at -80 degrees C. The staining relied on CD3-PerCP (BW264/56), CD4-APC (RPA-T4), CD45RO-PE (UCHT1) and CD8-Pacific Orange (3B5) antibodies, and Sytox blue was used to exclude non-viable cells. The V and J ends are trimmed by 4 bases and 3 bases, leaving 9 bases between them. From the germline V gene, CDR1 is SGHDN and CDR2 is FVKESK. The CDR3 measures 13 amino acids from cysteine to phenylalanine. The read is trimmed to its CDR3 DNA, 39 bases read in frame from base 1.

The chain was built from TRBV14 and TRBJ1-1; too little of a D gene remains to name it. Sample: memory CD4+ T cells from blood. The clonotype comes from an adult in good health and CMV-seropositive. The DNA sequence is TGTGCCAGCAGCCTCGTCGGGGACACTGAAGCTTTCTTT. Translated, this gives CASSLVGDTEAFF. The full variable domain, completed from the reference TRBV14 and TRBJ1-1 proteins outside the CDR3, reads EAGVTQFPSHSVIEKGQTVTLRCDPISGHDNLYWYRRVMGKEIKFLLHFVKESKQDESGMPNNRFLAERTGGTYSTLKVQPAELEDSGVYFCASSLVGDTEAFFGQGTRLTVV.